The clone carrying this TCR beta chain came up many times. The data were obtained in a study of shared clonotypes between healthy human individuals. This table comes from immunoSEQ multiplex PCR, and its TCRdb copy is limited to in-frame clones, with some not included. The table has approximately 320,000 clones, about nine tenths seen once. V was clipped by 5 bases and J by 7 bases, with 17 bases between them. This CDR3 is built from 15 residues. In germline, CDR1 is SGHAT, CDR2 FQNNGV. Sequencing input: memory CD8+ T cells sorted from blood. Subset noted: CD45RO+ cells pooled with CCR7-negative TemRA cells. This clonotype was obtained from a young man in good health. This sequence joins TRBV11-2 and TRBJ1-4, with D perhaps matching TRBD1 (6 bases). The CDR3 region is CASSPPQGHGEKLFF. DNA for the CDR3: TGTGCCAGCAGCCCGCCCCAGGGGCACGGTGAAAAACTGTTTTTT.